This T cell receptor beta chain was captured by sequencing in a study of graft-versus-host responses after intestinal transplantation. The overall study: Every one of the recipients received anti-thymocyte globulin induction and afterwards took tacrolimus and steroids for around three years. Study-wide results and caveats: GvH clones turned up in recipient marrow; some had shown up first in ileum or blood.

Method: immunoSEQ multiplex PCR; TCRdb's copy keeps in-frame clones and lacks some. The sample includes around 7,400 clones, about 70% of them seen just once. Graft samples were processed, releasing intraepithelial and lamina propria lymphocytes. This clone was recorded a few times. Antigen: not known. Specimen: ileum tissue, collected around 33 weeks after intestinal transplantation. The TCR comes from a human patient who received an intestinal transplant, so some T cells may come from the graft donor.

This CDR3 reads CASSKGQGANGYTF. CDR3 coding DNA: TGTGCCAGCAGCAAAGGACAGGGGGCTAACGGCTACACCTTC. This chain joins TRBV21-1 and TRBJ1-2; TRBD1, as called in the table, went unchecked against the DNA. TRBV21-1 constitutes a pseudogene. The CDR3 loop spans 14 amino acids.